This record covers a single T cell receptor beta chain. Its antigen is unknown. There are no base qualities to consult, and no much larger clone falls within one base. TCRbeta CDR3 regions were amplified from genomic DNA by means of the immunoSEQ Assay, a bias-controlled multiplex PCR. Per the authors' processing: Nucleated cell counts per sample were estimated from amplification of reference gene primers within the assay. To quantify the absolute abundance of each unique TCRbeta CDR3 rearrangement, sequence reads were collapsed and filtered. Productive Simpson clonality was computed per sample as the square root of Simpson's diversity index over productive rearrangements. TCRdb limited this immuneACCESS table to in-frame rearrangements with V and J called. A share of clones is missing; checked studies link under half to unresolved V genes, and the rest is unexplained. For V, J and clone size, that table is used; D and trimming come from the DNA. The sample includes 170,000 or so clones, with over 75% observed a single time. The ten biggest clones cover approximately 6.2% of the sample.

Each collaborating institution followed its own protocols to collect whole blood in K2EDTA tubes. For TCRbeta analysis, collaborators shipped samples as frozen whole blood, isolated PBMCs, or DNA extracted from either of those sample types. These data come from a study of blood T cell repertoires in COVID-19 (TCRdb year 2020). Concerning the study at large: The collaborator samples originated in the United States, Italy and Spain and spanned the acute and convalescent phases of COVID-19. The material from the prospective study consisted of cDNA or gDNA derived from T cells, B-cell-depleted T cells, or PBMCs. Samples were obtained from the ongoing ImmuneRACE study (first 160 participants) and from 1,000 to 1,500 subjects provided by 6 global collaborators. A de-identified subject ID, COVID-19 status, age in years and sex were almost always included in the sample metadata. Subjects who had been exposed to COVID-19, were actively infected with it, or had recovered from it provided the deeply sampled blood TCRbeta repertoires that made up the dataset. Where HLA class I and class II types were available, the types were taken from metadata supplied by the sample provider, not from assay-based typing. The repertoires were released in a freely available public database intended as a resource for research on the immune response to SARS-CoV-2. Study-level results and caveats: How much clinical and demographic metadata was included differed by source and by participant, and the metadata was provided uncurated.

CDR1 and CDR2 are read off the germline V gene as LGHNA and YNFKEQ. Reading from cysteine to phenylalanine, the CDR3 counts 16 amino acids. CDR3 DNA only is kept here, 48 bases in frame from base 1. At the junction V is shortened by 2 bases and J by 6 bases; bases outside the gene matches: 9. Recombination joined TRBV4-2 with TRBJ2-1; TRBD2 lines up with 8 middle nucleotides. Sequences were obtained from peripheral blood. This clonotype was obtained from a man in his sixties or seventies with active or convalescent COVID-19. The bases read TGTGCCAGCAGCCAATATGGGACTAGTCTTGGCAATGAGCAGTTCTTC. It codes for CASSQYGTSLGNEQFF.